The present TCR beta chain was sequenced within a study of cytomegalovirus exposure and HLA in healthy donors. The PCR employed 60 Vbeta primers together with 13 Jbeta primers. Per the authors' pipeline: Later analysis identified 80 million to 85 million unique TCR beta chains, 9 million to 12 million shared. Generated by immunoSEQ multiplex PCR, the TCRdb table keeps only in-frame clones and is missing some. V and J calls and clone size come straight from that table; D and trimming were deduced from the DNA. Here the sample spans around 190,000 clones, 80% being singletons. V gave up 4 bases and J gave up 3 bases; unmatched junction bases: 11. The germline CDR1 and CDR2 sequences are SGHNT and YENEEA. The CDR3 runs 16 residues. Though nominally healthy at sampling, donors likely had unrecorded immune exposures.

Source material: PBMCs. This TCR came from a middle-aged man in good health and CMV-seronegative. This sequence joins TRBV11-3 and TRBJ1-2, with 7 bases matching TRBD1. CDR3 sequence reads: CASSYHSRTGDYGYTF. CDR3 sequence (DNA): TGTGCCAGCAGCTACCACTCAAGGACAGGAGACTATGGCTACACCTTC.